This entry describes one T cell receptor beta chain. This specimen belongs to a study of blood T cell repertoires in COVID-19. Turning to the study itself: Specimens from acute and convalescent COVID-19 originated in the United States, Italy and Spain. Sample material is recorded as cDNA or gDNA derived from T cells, B-cell-depleted T cells, or PBMCs.

The CDR3 spans 13 residues. Germline V gene data show CDR1 as KGHSH and CDR2 as LQKENI. V lost 1 base to trimming and J lost 5 bases, with 6 bases between them. Repertoires were generated with immunoSEQ multiplex PCR, while TCRdb's copy carries only in-frame clones and drops some. The sample contains some 96,000 clones, about 86% of which appear only once. Source material: peripheral blood. The chain links TRBV18 to TRBJ2-1; D call uncertain. This TCR was recovered from an elderly man with acute or convalescent COVID-19. The CDR3 loop is CASSPRENNEQFF. DNA of the CDR3: TGTGCCAGCTCACCACGAGAAAACAATGAGCAGTTCTTC.